Listed here are 2 T cell receptor beta chains from one sample, sequenced in a study of shared clonotypes between healthy human individuals. Assay: immunoSEQ multiplex PCR; the TCRdb copy retains only in-frame clones and omits some. The table records 850,000 to 1,100,000 clones, about 72% of them present only once. Sequencing used memory CD4+ T cells from PBMCs. Subset of the sample: CD45RA-negative fraction. The receptors come from a man between 18 and 29 years old in good health. Some clones in this sample may be carry-over from other donors' samples.

This clone is a singleton in its sample. The V and J genes are TRBV9 and TRBJ2-5; 9 nucleotides agree with TRBD1. This CDR3 region has 14 residues. The V gene's germline CDR1 is SGDLS and CDR2 YYNGEE. The trim removed 4 bases at V and 5 bases at J, leaving 6 bases unmatched. The CDR3 DNA reads TGTGCCAGCAGCTACGGGACAGGGTTGGAGACCCAGTACTTC. It encodes CASSYGTGLETQYF.

The gene calls are TRBV28 and TRBJ2-5; TRBD2 might be the D (6 bases). The germline gives CDR1 MDHEN, CDR2 SYDVKM. Deletions cut 6 bases from V and 0 bases from J, with 17 bases between. There are 16 residues in the CDR3. The CDR3 DNA reads TGTGCCAGCAGCCGTATAGCGGCCCGGTACCAAGAGACCCAGTACTTC. Protein: CASSRIAARYQETQYF. Together with reference TRBV28 and TRBJ2-5, the CDR3 gives the full variable domain: DVKVTQSSRYLVKRTGEKVFLECVQDMDHENMFWYRQDPGLGLRLIYFSYDVKMKEKGDIPEGYSVSREKKERFSLILESASTNQTSMYLCASSRIAARYQETQYFGPGTRLLVL.